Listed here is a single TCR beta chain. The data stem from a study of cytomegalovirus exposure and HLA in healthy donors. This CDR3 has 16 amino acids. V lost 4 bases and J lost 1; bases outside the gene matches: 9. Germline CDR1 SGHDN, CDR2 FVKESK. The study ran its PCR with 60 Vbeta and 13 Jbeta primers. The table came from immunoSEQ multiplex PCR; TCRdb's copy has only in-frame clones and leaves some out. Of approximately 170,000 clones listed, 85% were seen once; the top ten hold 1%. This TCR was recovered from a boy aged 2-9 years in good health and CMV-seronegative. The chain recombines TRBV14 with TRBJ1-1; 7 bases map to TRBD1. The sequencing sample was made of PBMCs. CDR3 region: CASSPGTAIENTEAFF. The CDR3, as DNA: TGTGCCAGCAGCCCCGGGACAGCGATAGAGAACACTGAAGCTTTCTTT.